These 14 T cell receptor beta chains originate from one sample sequenced in a study of T-cell memory formation after mild COVID-19. From the 5' RACE reads, TCRdb called clonotypes with MiXCR, one entry per CDR3 protein. This table holds roughly 620,000 distinct CDR3 sequences, approximately 19% found once. Sequenced material: PBMCs or a T cell subset sorted from them (not recorded which). All receptors come from an adult woman who had mild COVID-19 (a few samples of this study predate the infection). Cell type and time point are not known.

The J gene is TRBJ1-5, the V gene TRBV12-3 or TRBV12-4, with D possibly matching TRBD1 (5 bases). This CDR3 has 14 residues. V was trimmed by 3 bases and J by 2 bases, leaving 8 bases between them. CDR3 sequence: CASSFQGGNQPQHF. The CDR3 region has the DNA TGTGCCAGCAGTTTTCAGGGAGGCAATCAGCCCCAGCATTTT.

V and J are TRBV7-8 and TRBJ2-7, with 9 bases identical to TRBD1. V gave up 1 base and J gave up 3 bases; unmatched junction bases: 4. The germline CDR1 and CDR2 sequences are SGHVS and FQNEAQ. The CDR3 is 15 residues long. CDR3 in DNA: TGTGCCAGCAGCTTAGACGGGACAGGGATCTACGAGCAGTACTTC. This codes for CASSLDGTGIYEQYF.

The sample holds a few counts of this clonotype. The rearrangement joins TRBV20-1 to TRBJ1-1; D gene uncertain. CDR1 and CDR2 (germline): DFQATT, SNEGSKA (reference sequence). This CDR3 contains 13 residues. V shed 6 bases and J shed 0 bases, with 11 bases lying between them. The CDR3 spells CSAKTGMNTEAFF. CDR3 nucleotides: TGCAGTGCAAAAACGGGTATGAACACTGAAGCTTTCTTT.

This clonotype was seen more than once but under ten times. The gene calls are TRBV7-8 and TRBJ1-5, with a tentative D call TRBD1 (6 bases). The germline V and J ends were trimmed by 10 bases and 5 bases, with 15 bases remaining between them. From germline, CDR1 is SGHVS and CDR2 FQNEAQ. The CDR3 is made up of 13 amino acids. The CDR3 spells CANAPRGDQPQHF. The CDR3 region has the DNA TGTGCCAACGCCCCGAGGGGGGATCAGCCCCAGCATTTT.

This chain connects TRBV15 to TRBJ2-5, with a possible D match to TRBD1 (5 bases). The CDR3 is made up of 14 amino acids. V gave up 8 bases and J gave up 5 bases, with 18 bases separating them. Per the germline V gene, CDR1 is LNHNV and CDR2 is YYDKDF (reference sequence). The CDR3, as DNA: TGTGCCACCGGCAACAGGAATCAAAGGGAGACCCAGTACTTC. It encodes CATGNRNQRETQYF. The whole variable domain, remainder taken from reference TRBV15 and TRBJ2-5, is DAMVIQNPRYQVTQFGKPVTLSCSQTLNHNVMYWYQQKSSQAPKLLFHYYDKDFNNEADTPDNFQSRRPNTSFCFLDIRSPGLGDTAMYLCATGNRNQRETQYFGPGTRLLVL.

There are a few counts of this clonotype. The chain has TRBV7-6 and TRBJ2-1; TRBD2 agrees at 11 bases. This CDR3 contains 18 residues. CDR1 is SGHVS and CDR2 is FNYEAQ in the germline V gene. Germline trimming cut 0 bases from V and 6 bases from J; bases unmatched to any gene: 10. Written as DNA, the CDR3 is TGTGCCAGCAGCTTAGCTAGCGGGAGGGCCCCCTCAAGCAATGAGCAGTTCTTC. Protein product: CASSLASGRAPSSNEQFF.

The gene calls are TRBV5-6 and TRBJ2-6; D is unclear. Germline CDR1 and CDR2: SGHDT and YYEEEE. V lost 7 bases and J lost 1, with 3 bases in between. This CDR3 has 12 residues. CDR3 nucleotide sequence: TGTGCCAGCCTGTCTGGGGCCAACGTCCTGACTTTC. It is translated as CASLSGANVLTF.

This clonotype came up a few times. The gene calls are TRBV27 and TRBJ1-1, with D unclear. Trimming took 6 bases from V and 1 from J, leaving 12 bases between them. Germline V gene lookup returns CDR1 MNHEY and CDR2 SMNVEV (reference sequence). The CDR3 is 14 amino acids. Here the CDR3 DNA reads TGTGCCAGCAGAGTTCTGGGAACGAACACTGAAGCTTTCTTT. It is translated as CASRVLGTNTEAFF.

The chain joins TRBV7-9 to TRBJ2-3; TRBD1 or TRBD2 may be the D gene (5 bases each). The ends were cut back, 7 bases at V and 3 bases at J, with 17 bases in the middle. Germline V CDR1 and CDR2: SEHNR, FQNEAQ (reference sequence). This CDR3 spans 15 amino acids. As DNA, the CDR3 is TGTGCCAGCACGATCATGGGGACGGGAACAGATACGCAGTATTTT. Translating it yields CASTIMGTGTDTQYF.

This clonotype was recorded a few times. The genes are TRBV7-2 and TRBJ2-5; 7 nucleotides match TRBD1. Looked up from germline, CDR1 is SGHTA and CDR2 is FQGNSA. This CDR3 contains 17 residues. V was pared by 2 bases and J by 5 bases, with 14 bases of the junction left unmatched. In DNA form, the CDR3 reads TGTGCCAGCAGCTTAACGGGGACACTGAGGGGGCCGGAGACCCAGTACTTC. Translation gives CASSLTGTLRGPETQYF.

This clonotype was observed a handful of times. V gene TRBV12-3 or TRBV12-4 combines with J gene TRBJ1-2, with D possibly being TRBD1 (6 bases). Trimming removed 6 bases from V and 3 bases from J, with 11 bases in between. The CDR3 runs to 13 residues. The CDR3 bases are TGTGCCAGCAGAACAGGGTGGGACTATGGCTACACCTTC. Its protein product is CASRTGWDYGYTF.

V is TRBV4-1 and J is TRBJ2-3; 9 bases line up with TRBD1. This CDR3 is 14 amino acids long. The junction had 2 bases not matched to a gene; V was cut back by 2 bases and J by 5 bases. From germline, CDR1 is MGHRA and CDR2 YSYEKL. The CDR3 loop is CASSQTGGQDTQYF. Here the CDR3 DNA reads TGCGCCAGCAGCCAAACAGGGGGCCAAGATACGCAGTATTTT.

This rearrangement joins TRBV7-9 to TRBJ2-7; no firm D call. The CDR3 is made up of 13 amino acids. Trimming shortened V by 4 bases and J by 4 bases, and 11 bases separated the two germline ends. Per germline, CDR1 SEHNR and CDR2 FQNEAQ (reference sequence). CDR3 protein: CASSSRVKYEQYF. The CDR3 DNA is TGTGCCAGCAGCTCCCGAGTGAAGTACGAGCAGTACTTC. Based on the CDR3 plus reference TRBV7-9 and TRBJ2-7, the full variable domain is DTGVSQNPRHKITKRGQNVTFRCDPISEHNRLYWYRQTLGQGPEFLTYFQNEAQLEKSRLLSDRFSAERPKGSFSTLEIQRTEQGDSAMYLCASSSRVKYEQYFGPGTRLTVT.

This clonotype was picked up a small number of times. The chain combines TRBV9 with TRBJ2-5; 7 bases match TRBD2. Trimming cost V 0 bases and J 5 bases; bases outside gene matches: 4. The CDR3 is made up of 14 amino acids. Germline CDR1 is SGDLS and CDR2 is YYNGEE. CDR3: CASSVEVSGETQYF. In DNA form, the CDR3 reads TGTGCCAGCAGCGTAGAAGTTAGCGGGGAGACCCAGTACTTC.